This TCR beta chain was identified in a study of T cell repertoires in cytomegalovirus infection. As for the study in general: Both recently identified HLA-C-restricted and well-studied HLA-B-restricted CMV epitopes were used in the study. Indications of both CMV infection and matching HLA type were provided by public TCR beta signatures. Overall study findings and caveats: In two of eight donors, the top clonotype was HLA-C-restricted CMV-specific. Public TCR beta family frequency separated CMV-and-HLA carriers, including in an independent cohort.

TCRdb reprocessed the reads with MiXCR, giving one entry per CDR3 protein. The sample consists of under 350,000 distinct CDR3 sequences, approximately 22% of them appearing once. Comments on this clonotype: Its antigen is undetermined.

The sequence was obtained from a human donor in good health (CMV status not recorded). Some clones in this sample may be carry-over from other donors' samples. The material sequenced was cultured PBMCs, taken from culture after CMV antigen stimulation.

CDR3 DNA: TGTGCCAGCAGACGAAGCGCGGCGGAGCCAGAGCAGTACTTC. It is translated as CASRRSAAEPEQYF. The J gene is TRBJ2-7, the V gene TRBV27; unclear D gene. Germline CDR1 is MNHEY and CDR2 is SMNVEV (reference sequence). V lost 6 bases and J 7 bases, leaving 19 bases between the germline ends. The CDR3 totals 14 residues.